This TCR beta chain was obtained from a study of blood T cell repertoires in COVID-19. Overall study: In each case, the material was cDNA or gDNA derived from T cells, B-cell-depleted T cells, or PBMCs.

V dropped 4 bases and J dropped 0; count of bases not matched to a gene: 5. Germline V gene data show CDR1 as LNHDA and CDR2 as SQIVND (reference sequence). CDR3 length: 16 residues. Libraries were prepared by immunoSEQ multiplex PCR; TCRdb keeps only in-frame clonotypes and omits some of them. The sample lists under 250,000 clones, about 91% occurring once. This clone was recorded once. The clonotype comes from a man aged 25 to 40 with acute or convalescent COVID-19. The chain couples TRBV19 to TRBJ1-5, with TRBD1 matching 8 bases. Sample: peripheral blood. CDR3 bases: TGTGCCAGTAGTACTCCTGACAGGGGTAGCAATCAGCCCCAGCATTTT. It specifies CASSTPDRGSNQPQHF.